Each of the 28 T cell receptor beta chains below was sequenced from the same sample in a study of T cells in Graves' hyperthyroidism and ophthalmopathy (dated by TCRdb to about 2019). Libraries were prepared through multiplex PCR. Sequencing used an Illumina HiSeq 2000. Amplification of TCR beta CDR3 regions was carried out from RNA transcripts. For the first round of RT-PCR on the TCR CDR3, the HTBI primer set was used together with the Qiagen OneStep RT-PCR kit. TCRdb trimmed public reads at Q25 via fastp, called clones via MiXCR and kept in-frame beta chains. When rows share a CDR3 protein, they turn into one entry using the most common DNA and genes. The sample records a few hundred thousand distinct CDR3 sequences, about 18% of which are singletons. The ten largest clones capture less than 45% of the sample. Sequenced input: blood. These receptors all stem from a man younger than 30 with Graves' ophthalmopathy.

In regard to this clonotype: Compared with germline, one end of the junction differs, possibly owing to a read error. The J gene is TRBJ2-7, the V gene TRBV20-1; possibly TRBD2 for D (5 bases). The CDR3 covers 13 residues. Germline V gene lookup returns CDR1 DFQATT and CDR2 SNEGSKA (reference sequence). CDR3 coding DNA: TGCAGTGCTAGGCCCGGGGAAGGATACGGGCAGTACTTC. Amino acids: CSARPGEGYGQYF.

The V call is TRBV20-1, the J call TRBJ1-5; no clear D. The CDR3 is 13 residues long. The germline CDR1 and CDR2 sequences are DFQATT and SNEGSKA (reference sequence). V lost 3 bases, J lost 1 base, and 7 bases lay in between. The CDR3: CSASWRSNQPQHF. The DNA of the CDR3 is TGCAGTGCTAGTTGGAGGAGCAATCAGCCCCAGCATTTT.

Worth noting for this clonotype: Given a much more abundant clone one base away, this may be a read error. The rearrangement links TRBV6-4 to TRBJ2-1; TRBD1 matches at 11 bases. CDR3 size: 16 residues. Germline CDR1 is MRHNA and CDR2 is SNTAGT. The CDR3 nucleotides read TGTGCCAGCAGTGACGAAGGGGGGACAGGGGGTGATGAGCAGCTCTTC. It codes for CASSDEGGTGGDEQLF.

This clonotype has a count of ten or more. V and J are TRBV29-1 and TRBJ2-5; D is uncertain. Trimming shortened V by 4 bases and J by 5 bases, and 14 bases separated the two germline ends. The CDR3 contains 13 residues. CDR1 and CDR2 (germline): SQVTM, ANQGSEA. CDR3 sequence (DNA): TGCAGCGTTGGGGTCAGCTCCGGGGAGACCCAGTACTTC. It translates to CSVGVSSGETQYF. Full variable domain (outside the CDR3, taken from reference TRBV29-1 and TRBJ2-5): SAVISQKPSRDICQRGTSLTIQCQVDSQVTMMFWYRQQPGQSLTLIATANQGSEATYESGFVIDKFPISRPNLTFSTLTVSNMSPEDSSIYLCSVGVSSGETQYFGPGTRLLVL.

This clonotype showed up just a few times. The CDR3 coding sequence is TGTGCCAGCAGTGACCGGGCCGGGGGGGGTAATACGCAGTATTTT. Protein: CASSDRAGGGNTQYF. V gene TRBV12-3 or TRBV12-4 combines with J gene TRBJ2-3; 8 positions agree with TRBD2. The trim removed 5 bases at V and 7 bases at J, leaving 11 bases unmatched. The CDR3 totals 15 residues.

This clonotype has at least ten counts. The V gene is TRBV7-3, the J gene TRBJ2-1, with 8 positions matching TRBD2. Germline CDR1 SGHTA, CDR2 FQGTGA. The CDR3 loop spans 16 amino acids. After removal of 5 bases from V and 3 bases from J, the junction contained 9 bases not matched to a gene. CDR3 nucleotide sequence: TGTGCCAGCAGCAGAAGCGGGGGCCTCGGCTACAATGAGCAGTTCTTC. It specifies CASSRSGGLGYNEQFF.

A word on this clonotype: Its ends do not fully match the called genes, so a read error is possible. The rearrangement joins TRBV20-1 to TRBJ1-2, with D maybe TRBD1 (5 bases). The CDR3 runs to 18 residues. Germline CDR1 reads DFQATT; CDR2 reads SNEGSKA (reference sequence). This CDR3 reads CSASFIGTAGGPNYGYAF. DNA for the CDR3: TGCAGTGCTAGCTTCATAGGGACGGCCGGAGGTCCCAACTATGGCTACGCCTTC.

This clonotype was detected ten times or more. J is TRBJ2-3 and V is TRBV5-1, with D maybe TRBD2 (6 bases). CDR1 is SGHRS, CDR2 YFSETQ, per germline. The length of the CDR3 is 15 residues. Trimming shortened V by 4 bases and J by 1 base, and 13 bases separated the two germline ends. CDR3: CASSQSGPRTDTQYF. DNA of the CDR3: TGCGCCAGCAGCCAAAGCGGGCCCCGCACAGATACGCAGTATTTT. The complete variable domain, with remaining parts taken from reference TRBV5-1 and TRBJ2-3, reads KAGVTQTPRYLIKTRGQQVTLSCSPISGHRSVSWYQQTPGQGLQFLFEYFSETQRNKGNFPGRFSGRQFSNSRSEMNVSTLELGDSALYLCASSQSGPRTDTQYFGPGTRLTVL.

This clonotype came up a few times. The chain uses TRBV5-4 and TRBJ1-1; possible D gene TRBD1, 6 bases. V was cut by 5 bases and J by 4 bases, with 15 bases left in between. The germline V gene encodes CDR1 SGHNT and CDR2 YYREEE (reference sequence). This CDR3 has 14 residues. The CDR3 region is CASRPTGSVTEAFF. CDR3 in DNA: TGTGCCAGCAGGCCTACAGGGTCGGTCACTGAAGCTTTCTTT.

V gene TRBV25-1 combines with J gene TRBJ1-2; no firm D call. Per germline, CDR1 MGHDK and CDR2 SYGVNS. V was trimmed by 1 base and J by 6 bases, leaving 9 bases between them. The CDR3 loop spans 13 amino acids. CDR3 residues: CASSEFRENGYTF. Written as DNA, the CDR3 is TGTGCCAGCAGTGAATTTCGGGAGAATGGCTACACCTTC.

This clonotype was counted ten times or more. The chain couples TRBV5-1 to TRBJ1-1; maybe TRBD1 (6 bases). The CDR3 spans 16 residues. Germline V gives CDR1 SGHRS, CDR2 YFSETQ. V lost 2 bases, J lost 5 bases, and 19 bases lay in between. CDR3 sequence: CASSLAWGAGRTEAFF. The CDR3 DNA follows: TGCGCCAGCAGCTTAGCCTGGGGGGCAGGGCGGACTGAAGCTTTCTTT. The entire variable domain, with the rest obtained from reference TRBV5-1 and TRBJ1-1, is as follows: KAGVTQTPRYLIKTRGQQVTLSCSPISGHRSVSWYQQTPGQGLQFLFEYFSETQRNKGNFPGRFSGRQFSNSRSEMNVSTLELGDSALYLCASSLAWGAGRTEAFFGQGTRLTVV.

The sample holds many counts of this clonotype. The rearrangement links TRBV5-1 to TRBJ2-1; 11 bases line up with TRBD1. CDR1 and CDR2 from the germline V gene are SGHRS and YFSETQ. V shed 7 bases and J 7 bases; nucleotides not matched to a gene: 10. The CDR3 totals 15 residues. CDR3: CASRAGTGGINEQFF. For the CDR3, the DNA is TGCGCCAGCCGAGCCGGGACAGGGGGAATTAATGAGCAGTTCTTC.

There are many counts of this clonotype. V usage is TRBV7-3 and J usage is TRBJ2-3; D is unresolved. This CDR3 is 15 amino acids long. Trimming pared 5 bases from V and 0 bases from J, leaving 12 bases between. Germline CDR1 reads SGHTA; CDR2 reads FQGTGA. CDR3 residues: CASSTNKKSTDTQYF. The CDR3, as DNA: TGTGCCAGCAGCACTAACAAGAAGAGCACAGATACGCAGTATTTT.

This clonotype was recorded at least ten times. This chain links TRBV20-1 with TRBJ2-3, with a possible D match to TRBD2 (6 bases). CDR1 is DFQATT, CDR2 SNEGSKA, per germline (reference sequence). The CDR3 loop spans 12 amino acids. The V end was cut by 5 bases, the J end by 6 bases, with 12 bases between. Here the CDR3 DNA reads TGCAGTGCTCCTCTGGGGGGTGATACGCAGTATTTT. Translated, it gives CSAPLGGDTQYF.

As for this clonotype: With a much larger clone just one base away, this may be a read error. V is TRBV6-2 or TRBV6-3 and J is TRBJ1-1; 11 bases line up with TRBD1. Germline V gene data show CDR1 as MNHEY and CDR2 as SVGEGT. CDR3 length equals 13 residues. DNA for the CDR3: TGTACCAGCCGGGACAGGGGGTACACTGAAGCTTTCTTT. Residues: CTSRDRGYTEAFF.

This clonotype was seen at least ten times. DNA of the CDR3: TGTGCCAGCAGCTCGGACAGGGGAGTGAATCAGCCCCAGCATTTT. Translating it yields CASSSDRGVNQPQHF. The rearrangement uses TRBV6-2 or TRBV6-3 and TRBJ1-5, with 9 nucleotides matching TRBD1. CDR3 length equals 15 residues. Germline trimming cut 6 bases from V and 4 bases from J; bases unmatched to any gene: 7. Germline V CDR1 and CDR2: MNHEY, SVGEGT.

As concerns this clonotype: One end of the junction fails to match germline, which may point to a read error. V gene TRBV24-1 combines with J gene TRBJ2-1, with TRBD1 matching 7 bases. The CDR3 is 16 amino acids. Germline V gene lookup returns CDR1 KGHDR and CDR2 SFDVKD. The CDR3 DNA reads TGCGCCACCAGTGATTACCGGGACAGAGCGGCTAATGAGCAGTTCTTC. Translating gives CATSDYRDRAANEQFF.

This clonotype was seen ten or more times. This CDR3 is CASSTANYGYTF. CDR3 nucleotide sequence: TGCGCCAGCTCGACAGCCAACTATGGCTACACCTTC. This rearrangement joins TRBV5-1 to TRBJ1-2, with a weak D call TRBD1 (5 bases). Trimming stripped 7 bases from V and 2 bases from J, with 9 bases between. CDR3 length equals 12 residues. Looked up from germline, CDR1 is SGHRS and CDR2 is YFSETQ.

The J gene is TRBJ1-1, the V gene TRBV12-3 or TRBV12-4; D gene uncertain. Trimming stripped 8 bases from V and 2 bases from J, with 6 bases between. The CDR3 loop spans 11 amino acids. CDR3 region: CASRHNTEAFF. In nucleotides, the CDR3 is TGTGCCAGCCGACACAACACTGAAGCTTTCTTT.

This chain connects TRBV7-2 to TRBJ2-7, with a weak D call TRBD1 (6 bases). Trimming shortened V by 3 bases and J by 0 bases, and 24 bases separated the two germline ends. The CDR3 sequence is 19 residues long. Looked up from germline, CDR1 is SGHTA and CDR2 is FQGNSA. This CDR3 is CASSFVGAGERSSSYEQYF. CDR3 sequence (DNA): TGTGCCAGCAGCTTTGTGGGGGCAGGGGAGAGGAGTAGCTCCTACGAGCAGTACTTC. The variable domain in full, completed from reference TRBV7-2 and TRBJ2-7, reads GAGVSQSPSNKVTEKGKDVELRCDPISGHTALYWYRQSLGQGLEFLIYFQGNSAPDKSGLPSDRFSAERTGGSVSTLTIQRTQQEDSAVYLCASSFVGAGERSSSYEQYFGPGTRLTVT.

This clonotype appeared many times. This chain uses TRBV5-8 with TRBJ2-1; D not resolved. Looked up from germline, CDR1 is SGHTS and CDR2 is YDEGEE. This CDR3 is built from 16 residues. Trimming removed 3 bases from V and 5 bases from J, with 18 bases in between. This CDR3 reads CASSSTHMRFNNEQFF. CDR3 DNA: TGTGCCAGCAGCTCAACCCATATGCGATTCAACAATGAGCAGTTCTTC.

This clonotype was seen just once. The chain's CDR3 is CASTNPTSGEKAEAFF. CDR3 bases: TGTGCCAGCACCAACCCAACATCAGGGGAGAAGGCTGAAGCTTTCTTT. The rearrangement links TRBV6-1 to TRBJ1-1; tentatively, D is TRBD1 (6 bases). This CDR3 has 16 residues. CDR1 and CDR2 from the germline V gene are MNHNS and SASEGT. V was shortened by 7 bases and J by 6 bases, with 24 bases between the two germline ends.

The chain couples TRBV29-1 to TRBJ2-1; D possibly corresponds to TRBD1 (5 bases). With 4 bases removed from V and 4 bases from J, the gap between germline ends came to 14 bases. Germline CDR1 and CDR2: SQVTM and ANQGSEA. The CDR3 covers 14 residues. The CDR3 region has the DNA TGCAGCGTTGGAAGGGGCCCCATATACAATGAGCAGTTCTTC. Translation gives CSVGRGPIYNEQFF.

Ten or more counts support this clonotype. V usage is TRBV2 and J usage is TRBJ1-5, with unresolved D. Trimming removed 7 bases from V and 2 bases from J, with 12 bases in between. Germline values: CDR1 SNHLY, CDR2 FYNNEI. The CDR3 has 14 amino acids. CDR3 region: CASIMDQGNQPQHF. As DNA, the CDR3 is TGTGCCAGCATTATGGACCAGGGCAATCAGCCCCAGCATTTT.

J is TRBJ2-7 and V is TRBV7-8; D not certain. Between the trimmed V and J ends, which lost 7 bases and 2 bases, there was a span of 15 bases. The CDR3 extends over 14 amino acids. Germline V gene lookup returns CDR1 SGHVS and CDR2 FQNEAQ. The DNA for the CDR3 is TGTGCCAGCAACTTGGGGAACGGACCCTACGAGCAGTACTTC. This translates into CASNLGNGPYEQYF.

This clonotype showed up many times. J is TRBJ2-7 and V is TRBV11-2, with a tentative D call TRBD2 (7 bases). CDR1 is SGHAT and CDR2 is FQNNGV in the germline V gene. The CDR3 runs to 16 residues. Trimming removed 6 bases from V and 3 bases from J, with 21 bases in between. The CDR3 coding sequence is TGTGCCAGCAGTTCACCGTGGGGGGGCAGTGGCTACGAGCAGTACTTC. Amino acid sequence: CASSSPWGGSGYEQYF.

This clonotype appeared many times. This chain uses TRBV5-1 with TRBJ2-7; 7 nucleotides align to TRBD1. V lost 4 bases to trimming and J lost 2 bases; unmatched junction nucleotides: 6. The CDR3 spans 14 residues. The germline V gene encodes CDR1 SGHRS and CDR2 YFSETQ. This CDR3 reads CASSPGQIPYEQYF. As DNA, the CDR3 is TGCGCCAGCAGCCCGGGACAGATTCCCTACGAGCAGTACTTC.

The chain employs TRBV5-1 and TRBJ2-7, with D possibly being TRBD2 (6 bases). In germline, CDR1 is SGHRS, CDR2 YFSETQ. V was pared by 6 bases and J by 3 bases, with 19 bases between. CDR3 length: 15 residues. Here the CDR3 reads CASTPTMGTLYEQYF. CDR3 sequence (DNA): TGCGCCAGCACTCCTACTATGGGGACTCTCTACGAGCAGTACTTC.